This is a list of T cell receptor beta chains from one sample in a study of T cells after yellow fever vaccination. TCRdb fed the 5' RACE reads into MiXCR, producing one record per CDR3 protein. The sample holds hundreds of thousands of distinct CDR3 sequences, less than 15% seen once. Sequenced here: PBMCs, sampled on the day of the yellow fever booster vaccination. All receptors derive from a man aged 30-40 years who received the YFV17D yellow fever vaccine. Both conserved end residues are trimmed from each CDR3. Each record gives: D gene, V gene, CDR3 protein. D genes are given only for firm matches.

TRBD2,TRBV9,ASSLRSAGGYNEQF
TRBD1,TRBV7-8,ASSWDRDTGQY
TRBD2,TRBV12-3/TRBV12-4,ASSPGLASNEQF
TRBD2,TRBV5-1,ASSLGPGGTGELF
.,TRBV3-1,ASSQGVGYT
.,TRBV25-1,ASSEEWGTYEQY
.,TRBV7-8,ASSLSDVVNQPQH
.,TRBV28,ASGMLAWAGELF
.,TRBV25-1,ASSEGKRQY
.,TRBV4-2,ASSQGTRNPAYEQY
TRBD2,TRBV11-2,ASSSYSPGLAGRDEQF
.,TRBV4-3,ASSRTTQANYGYT
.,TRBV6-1,ASSPSPNEQF
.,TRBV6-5,ASSYSTRAPYEQY
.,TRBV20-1,SKWDLSTDTQY
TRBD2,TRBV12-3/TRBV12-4,ASSFGELAATQY
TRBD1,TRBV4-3,ASSQATGGGTGELF
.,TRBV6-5,GGINEKLF
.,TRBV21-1,ASSKEQDRDAYEQY
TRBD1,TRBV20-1,SARGGAAGGGSGELF
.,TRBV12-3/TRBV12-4,ASSPFWREATNEQF
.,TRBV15,ATSRDLGDQETQY
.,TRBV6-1,ATAGSSTDTQY
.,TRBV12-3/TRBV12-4,ASRRGLNTEAF